This T cell receptor beta chain was retrieved from a study of regulatory T cells in long-lasting Graves disease. The time point: persistent/refractory GD, antithyroid drugs over 5 years with positive TRAb. RNA from PBMCs was the source of the TCR library. This clonotype was observed a handful of times. CDR1 is DFQATT and CDR2 is SNEGSKA in the germline V gene (reference sequence). The V end lost 1 base, the J end lost 1 base, and 10 bases lay between the germline ends. The CDR3 spans 14 residues. Construction of the TCR beta libraries employed iRepertoire HTBI primers in conjunction with Arm-PCR of CDR3 regions. TCRdb recomputed calls from the multiplex PCR reads with MiXCR, one row per CDR3 protein. The table has approximately 400,000 distinct CDR3 sequences, around 22% seen once; the top ten hold roughly 30%.

This TCR derives from a female donor with Graves disease. The starting material was peripheral blood mononuclear cells (PBMCs), obtained when the disease was refractory, from a patient treated with antithyroid drugs. The chain links TRBV20-1 to TRBJ1-2; D is unclear. CDR3 sequence (DNA): TGCAGTGCTAGAGGCAGCAGTATTAACTATGGCTACACCTTC. Its protein product is CSARGSSINYGYTF.